In its sample, the clone carrying this T cell receptor (beta chain) was seen once. Some clones are missing from TCRdb's copy, which holds only in-frame ones; the method was immunoSEQ multiplex PCR. The table records 75,000 to 100,000 clones, roughly 92% of them present only once. These data come from a study of T cell changes during pregnancy in multiple sclerosis. This CDR3 comprises 14 residues. Trimming at V came to 8 bases and at J to 7 bases, leaving 8 bases not matched to a gene. Germline CDR1 and CDR2: MNHEY and SVGAGI. The sequence was obtained from a female donor with multiple sclerosis, enrolled in a pregnancy study. This chain uses TRBV6-5 with TRBJ1-5, with 10 bases aligning to TRBD1. The sample was peripheral blood, taken after pregnancy. For the CDR3, the DNA is TGTGCCAGCGGCCCGACAGGGGGCTGGCAGCCCCAGCATTTT. Protein: CASGPTGGWQPQHF.